These 23 T cell receptor beta chains share one sample of origin, sequenced in a study of beta chain features in type 1 diabetes. Of the isolated RNA, all was reverse transcribed, and so the sequenced material was expressed TCRB transcripts. Assay used: immunoSEQ multiplex PCR; TCRdb lists only in-frame clones, some missing. Of 130,000 to 150,000 clones listed, less than 11% are singletons. The specimen sequenced was naive CD4+ T cells from blood. All receptors derive from a young man in good health.

This clone was found a few times. The chain couples TRBV18 to TRBJ2-7; maybe TRBD1 (5 bases). CDR1 is KGHSH and CDR2 is LQKENI in the germline V gene. The CDR3 spans 17 residues. Trimming pared 2 bases from V and 7 bases from J, leaving 24 bases between. The CDR3 region is CASSPIPGQGLLWEQYF. The CDR3 nucleotides read TGTGCCAGCTCACCAATCCCGGGCCAGGGATTACTGTGGGAGCAGTACTTC. Using reference TRBV18 and TRBJ2-7 for the parts outside the CDR3, the full variable domain is NAGVMQNPRHLVRRRGQEARLRCSPMKGHSHVYWYRQLPEEGLKFMVYLQKENIIDESGMPKERFSAEFPKEGPSILRIQQVVRGDSAAYFCASSPIPGQGLLWEQYFGPGTRLTVT.

This clone turned up a few times. This chain links TRBV28 with TRBJ2-3, with a tentative D call TRBD2 (5 bases). Trimming pared 4 bases from V and 4 bases from J, leaving 6 bases between. The CDR3 consists of 12 residues. Germline assignment: CDR1 MDHEN and CDR2 SYDVKM. In DNA form, the CDR3 reads TGTGCCAGCAGTTCAGCGGCAGATACGCAGTATTTT. Protein sequence: CASSSAADTQYF. Drawing the rest from reference TRBV28 and TRBJ2-3, the complete variable domain is DVKVTQSSRYLVKRTGEKVFLECVQDMDHENMFWYRQDPGLGLRLIYFSYDVKMKEKGDIPEGYSVSREKKERFSLILESASTNQTSMYLCASSSAADTQYFGPGTRLTVL.

This clone showed up just a few times. V usage is TRBV7-3 and J usage is TRBJ2-3, with D tentatively TRBD2 (6 bases). V lost 2 bases and J lost 4, with 10 bases in between. This CDR3 comprises 14 residues. CDR1 is SGHTA and CDR2 is FQGTGA in the germline V gene. The CDR3 DNA reads TGTGCCAGCAGCTTAGCGGGGCGGGCAGATACGCAGTATTTT. It encodes CASSLAGRADTQYF.

This clone was seen more than once but under ten times. The chain is built from TRBV18 and TRBJ2-7; tentative D call: TRBD1 (6 bases). The V end was cut by 4 bases, the J end by 3 bases, with 10 bases between. The CDR3 loop spans 13 amino acids. The germline V gene has CDR1 KGHSH and CDR2 LQKENI. The CDR3 protein is CASSQQGYYEQYF. CDR3 DNA sequence: TGTGCCAGCTCACAGCAGGGGTACTACGAGCAGTACTTC.

This clone was recorded at least ten times. V gene TRBV7-3 combines with J gene TRBJ2-1; weak D call: TRBD1 (6 bases). This CDR3 has 13 residues. V gave up 5 bases and J gave up 8 bases, with 13 bases separating them. Germline CDR1 reads SGHTA; CDR2 reads FQGTGA. The DNA of the CDR3 is TGTGCCAGCAGCATCACAGGGTTGGATGAGCAGTTCTTC. Encoded protein: CASSITGLDEQFF.

This rearrangement joins TRBV11-1 to TRBJ2-1; D is unresolved. The germline V gene encodes CDR1 SGHAT and CDR2 FQDESV (reference sequence). The ends were cut back, 0 bases at V and 4 bases at J, with 4 bases in the middle. The CDR3 consists of 13 residues. The CDR3 spells CASSLAQYNEQFF. The CDR3 DNA reads as TGTGCCAGCAGCTTAGCCCAATACAATGAGCAGTTCTTC.

The chain uses TRBV30 and TRBJ1-5; D is possibly TRBD1 (5 bases). Germline V CDR1 and CDR2: GTSNPN, SVGIG (reference sequence). This CDR3 spans 15 amino acids. V lost 0 bases and J 0 bases, leaving 9 bases between the germline ends. The CDR3 spells CAWSVQEYSNQPQHF. CDR3 bases: TGTGCCTGGAGTGTACAGGAGTATAGCAATCAGCCCCAGCATTTT.

The chain links TRBV5-6 to TRBJ2-5; TRBD1 matches at 9 bases. The J call is uncertain, as TRBJ2-7 better fits the DNA end. CDR1 SGHDT and CDR2 YYEEEE come from the germline V gene. The CDR3 runs 14 residues. For the CDR3, the DNA is TGTGCCAGCAGCTTCTGGGACAGGGAAAACGAGCAGTACTTC. Translating it yields CASSFWDRENEQYF.

The V and J genes are TRBV9 and TRBJ2-1, with D possibly matching TRBD1 (5 bases). CDR1 and CDR2 (germline): SGDLS, YYNGEE. This CDR3 comprises 16 residues. Deletions cut 1 base from V and 5 bases from J, with 16 bases between. CDR3 DNA sequence: TGTGCCAGCAGCGTACAGGGTTTAGTGGTTAACAATGAGCAGTTCTTC. Its protein product is CASSVQGLVVNNEQFF.

The sample holds many counts of this clone. The chain uses TRBV7-9 and TRBJ1-2; D remains unclear. The germline V gene encodes CDR1 SEHNR and CDR2 FQNEAQ (reference sequence). V was trimmed by 0 bases and J by 6 bases, leaving 8 bases between them. The CDR3 sequence is 13 residues long. CDR3 nucleotides: TGTGCCAGCAGCTTAGCTACGCAGGATGGCTACACCTTC. This encodes CASSLATQDGYTF.

The genes are TRBV5-4 and TRBJ2-1, with 7 bases that match TRBD1. V trimming: 4 bases; J trimming: 6 bases; junction bases outside the gene matches: 4. CDR1 is SGHNT, CDR2 YYREEE, per germline (reference sequence). There are 13 residues in the CDR3. CDR3 nucleotide sequence: TGTGCCAGCAGCATAAGACAGGGCAATGAGCAGTTCTTC. Protein sequence: CASSIRQGNEQFF.

The sample holds many counts of this clone. The rearrangement uses TRBV29-1 and TRBJ2-1, with TRBD2 matching 12 bases. V lost 4 bases to trimming and J lost 6 bases; unmatched junction nucleotides: 7. Per germline, CDR1 SQVTM and CDR2 ANQGSEA. This CDR3 contains 15 residues. Here the CDR3 DNA reads TGCAGCGTTGCCCCCCTAGCGGGGGGGCCCAATGAGCAGTTCTTC. Its protein product is CSVAPLAGGPNEQFF.

This clone was observed many times. V gene TRBV7-9 combines with J gene TRBJ2-7; no clear D gene. Germline V lookup: CDR1 SEHNR, CDR2 FQNEAQ (reference sequence). CDR3 length: 15 residues. Trimming pared 4 bases from V and 0 bases from J, leaving 13 bases between. The CDR3 sequence: CASSSKTGNSYEQYF. The DNA of the CDR3 is TGTGCCAGCAGCTCCAAGACTGGAAACTCCTACGAGCAGTACTTC.

This clone has more than one count but fewer than ten. The rearrangement joins TRBV2 to TRBJ1-2; 8 nucleotides match TRBD1. The CDR3 contains 16 residues. Losses at the gene ends were 4 bases for V and 4 bases for J; bases not matched to a gene: 11. Germline V lookup: CDR1 SNHLY, CDR2 FYNNEI. The CDR3 here is CASSVPGAGGGYGYTF. CDR3 DNA: TGTGCCAGCAGTGTCCCCGGGGCAGGGGGCGGCTATGGCTACACCTTC. Looking up the rest from reference TRBV2 and TRBJ1-2 gives the full variable domain: EPEVTQTPSHQVTQMGQEVILRCVPISNHLYFYWYRQILGQKVEFLVSFYNNEISEKSEIFDDQFSVERPDGSNFTLKIRSTKLEDSAMYFCASSVPGAGGGYGYTFGSGTRLTVV.

Only a few counts were recorded for this clone. The V and J genes are TRBV9 and TRBJ1-2, with TRBD1 matching 7 bases. The germline V gene has CDR1 SGDLS and CDR2 YYNGEE. The CDR3 loop spans 15 amino acids. Trimming took 0 bases from V and 3 from J; bases not matched to a gene: 5. The CDR3 loop reads CASSVGLGGDYGYTF. In nucleotides, the CDR3 is TGTGCCAGCAGCGTAGGGTTAGGGGGCGACTATGGCTACACCTTC.

This rearrangement joins TRBV7-8 to TRBJ1-2; the D gene is possibly TRBD1 (6 bases). The CDR3 has 20 residues. The germline V and J ends were trimmed by 5 bases and 5 bases, with 33 bases remaining between them. The V gene's germline CDR1 is SGHVS and CDR2 FQNEAQ. CDR3 residues: CASSPWTVTIISRSEYGYTF. In nucleotides, the CDR3 is TGTGCCAGCAGCCCTTGGACAGTTACAATTATTAGTCGTTCCGAATATGGCTACACCTTC.

This clone was seen more than once but under ten times. This chain uses TRBV28 with TRBJ2-7; TRBD2 might be the D (5 bases). Per germline, CDR1 MDHEN and CDR2 SYDVKM. The V and J ends lost 7 bases and 4 bases respectively, with 11 bases between them. The CDR3 runs 12 residues. CDR3 region: CASNLSGYEQYF. The CDR3, as DNA: TGTGCCAGCAATCTAAGCGGTTACGAGCAGTACTTC.

This clone was detected ten times or more. The chain uses TRBV10-3 and TRBJ1-2, with a weak D call TRBD1 (5 bases). This CDR3 region has 13 residues. V was shortened by 4 bases and J by 2 bases, with 8 bases between the two germline ends. Per germline, CDR1 ENHRY and CDR2 SYGVKD. The CDR3 nucleotides are TGTGCCATCAGTGCAGGGTCCAACTATGGCTACACCTTC. This gives the protein CAISAGSNYGYTF.

This clone was seen only a few times. CDR3 in DNA: TGTGCCAGCAGCTCATACGGGGGAGAGACCCAGTACTTC. Translating gives CASSSYGGETQYF. The genes are TRBV6-5 and TRBJ2-5; the D gene is possibly TRBD2 (6 bases). V dropped 6 bases and J dropped 4 bases, with 12 bases sitting between them. The CDR3 runs 13 residues. The V gene's germline CDR1 is MNHEY and CDR2 SVGAGI.

This rearrangement joins TRBV4-3 to TRBJ1-2; 9 positions match TRBD1. J gave up 5 bases and V 6 bases, and 7 bases lay outside the gene matches. Looked up from germline, CDR1 is LGHNA and CDR2 is YSLEER. The length of the CDR3 is 14 residues. CDR3 sequence: CASRLAGTGYGYTF. In nucleotides, the CDR3 is TGCGCCAGCAGGCTCGCCGGGACAGGGTATGGCTACACCTTC.

The chain carries TRBV19 and TRBJ1-2, with 9 bases identical to TRBD1. The V gene's germline CDR1 is LNHDA and CDR2 SQIVND (reference sequence). The CDR3 has 15 residues. Germline trimming cut 7 bases from V and 5 bases from J; bases unmatched to any gene: 11. The CDR3 coding sequence is TGTGCCAGTAATTCAGGGACAGGGCTTGAGTATGGCTACACCTTC. Translated: CASNSGTGLEYGYTF.

This clone was detected only a few times. The chain couples TRBV25-1 to TRBJ1-2; 12 bases are a match to TRBD1. The V segment lost 2 bases and the J segment 4 bases; nucleotides outside the gene matches: 8. Germline CDR1 and CDR2: MGHDK and SYGVNS. The CDR3 is 17 amino acids. The CDR3 coding sequence is TGTGCCAGCAGTGAACGGGACAGGGGGCGCGAGCCCTATGGCTACACCTTC. It encodes CASSERDRGREPYGYTF.

This sequence joins TRBV5-1 and TRBJ1-4; the D gene is possibly TRBD1 (6 bases). The CDR3 loop spans 15 amino acids. Germline V gives CDR1 SGHRS, CDR2 YFSETQ. The V end lost 4 bases, the J end lost 8 bases, and 18 bases lay between the germline ends. CDR3 nucleotide sequence: TGCGCCAGCAGCCTACAGGGAAGTTATGAGGAAAAACTGTTTTTT. Translating it yields CASSLQGSYEEKLFF.